This entry lists 7 T cell receptor beta chains sequenced from one sample in a study of beta chain features in type 1 diabetes. These TCRs' antigens remain unknown. Reverse transcribing all isolated RNA meant expressed TCRB transcripts were sequenced. Data came from immunoSEQ multiplex PCR; TCRdb stores just in-frame clones and leaves some out. The sample has roughly 330,000 clones, roughly 12% seen once. Notes on the study in general: Among patients with Type 1 diabetes, TCRB CDR3s were moderately but significantly shorter in every one of the four CD4+ subsets.

Sequenced input: naive CD4+ T cells from blood. The receptors were sampled from a woman aged 18-29 years with type 1 diabetes.

This clone appeared a few times. V gene TRBV19 combines with J gene TRBJ2-1, with 12 bases that match TRBD2. Losses at the gene ends were 5 bases for V and 5 bases for J; bases not matched to a gene: 4. CDR1 and CDR2 from the germline V gene are LNHDA and SQIVND (reference sequence). This CDR3 comprises 15 residues. The chain's CDR3 is CASSRTSGTDNEQFF. The CDR3 nucleotides are TGTGCCAGTAGTCGGACTAGCGGGACGGACAATGAGCAGTTCTTC.

The V call is TRBV5-1, the J call TRBJ1-1, with D maybe TRBD1 (5 bases). This CDR3 comprises 13 residues. Germline V gene data show CDR1 as SGHRS and CDR2 as YFSETQ. Trimming removed 4 bases from V and 2 bases from J, with 9 bases in between. CDR3 DNA sequence: TGCGCCAGCAGCCCAGGGTACAACACTGAAGCTTTCTTT. Translation gives CASSPGYNTEAFF.

Only a few counts were recorded for this clone. The chain recombines TRBV6-5 with TRBJ1-1; 8 nucleotides align to TRBD1. The CDR3 spans 14 residues. V trimming: 2 bases; J trimming: 3 bases; junction bases outside the gene matches: 2. Germline CDR1 reads MNHEY; CDR2 reads SVGAGI. For the CDR3, the DNA is TGTGCCAGCAGTTACCCGGACAGGGACACTGAAGCTTTCTTT. Protein sequence: CASSYPDRDTEAFF.

V and J are TRBV6-1 and TRBJ2-7, with 9 positions matching TRBD1. The V segment lost 10 bases and the J segment 5 bases; nucleotides outside the gene matches: 12. The CDR3 extends over 14 amino acids. The germline gives CDR1 MNHNS, CDR2 SASEGT. The CDR3 is CAIGTGTIPHEQYF. CDR3 in DNA: TGTGCCATTGGGACAGGGACAATCCCCCACGAGCAGTACTTC.

The chain links TRBV6-1 to TRBJ1-5; D remains ambiguous. This CDR3 has 15 amino acids. Trimming cost V 7 bases and J 0 bases, with 13 bases left between them. The germline CDR1 and CDR2 sequences are MNHNS and SASEGT. The CDR3 loop is CASTREFYSNQPQHF. CDR3 nucleotides: TGTGCCAGCACACGAGAGTTCTATAGCAATCAGCCCCAGCATTTT.

The chain joins TRBV7-3 to TRBJ2-1; TRBD2 aligns across 7 bases. Losses at the gene ends were 2 bases for V and 2 bases for J; bases not matched to a gene: 3. CDR3 size: 15 residues. The V gene's germline CDR1 is SGHTA and CDR2 FQGTGA. The CDR3 reads CASSLLAVPYNEQFF. CDR3 DNA: TGTGCCAGCAGCTTACTAGCGGTGCCCTACAATGAGCAGTTCTTC. The complete variable domain, with remaining parts taken from reference TRBV7-3 and TRBJ2-1, reads GAGVSQTPSNKVTEKGKYVELRCDPISGHTALYWYRQSLGQGPEFLIYFQGTGAADDSGLPNDRFFAVRPEGSVSTLKIQRTERGDSAVYLCASSLLAVPYNEQFFGPGTRLTVL.

The chain uses TRBV19 and TRBJ2-3, with 8 bases identical to TRBD1. The trim removed 5 bases at V and 3 bases at J, leaving 7 bases unmatched. CDR3 length: 15 amino acids. Germline V gene data show CDR1 as LNHDA and CDR2 as SQIVND (reference sequence). DNA of the CDR3: TGTGCCAGTAGTCCCGGACAGGGTAGAACAGATACGCAGTATTTT. This translates into CASSPGQGRTDTQYF.